This record covers a single TCR beta chain. This clonotype came up many times. The antigen it recognizes is unknown. No base quality values were provided; no much bigger clone lies one nucleotide off. The CDR3 holds 11 amino acids from the cysteine to the phenylalanine. Left in the record is the CDR3 DNA by itself, 33 bases read in frame from the first base. Taken from the germline V gene (reference sequence), the CDR1 and CDR2 loops are DFQATT and SNEGSKA. The junction shows trimming of 6 bases on V and 8 bases on J, plus 10 bases between the germline ends. The sample is drawn from a study of patients and donors after allogeneic stem cell transplantation (dated by TCRdb to about 2020). The library was obtained by RT-PCR. The instrument given in TCRdb is NextSeq 550. The public reads were quality trimmed at Q25 with fastp and then assembled into clones with MiXCR by TCRdb, keeping productive beta chains. Rows with a matching CDR3 protein are joined into one entry that keeps the most common DNA and genes. The sample includes approximately 200,000 distinct CDR3 sequences, with 13% to 15% observed a single time. About 9.9% of the sample goes to the ten largest clones.

The chain employs TRBV20-1 and TRBJ1-4; confidence is insufficient to name the D gene. The sample was blood, either unsorted or a sorted T cell fraction (not recorded which). This clonotype originated in a human donor who was either an allogeneic HSCT recipient or a stem cell or donor lymphocyte infusion donor (not recorded which). It is not recorded whose cells these are; they may come from a transplant donor. The nucleotide sequence reads TGCAGTGCATCCCCAAAAGAAAAACTGTTTTTT. This translates into CSASPKEKLFF.